Shown below are 10 T cell receptor beta chains from a single sample sequenced in a study of blood T cell repertoires in COVID-19. Assay: immunoSEQ multiplex PCR; the TCRdb copy retains only in-frame clones and omits some. The sample shows roughly 500,000 clones, around nine tenths of them seen only once. Sequencing used PBMCs or T cells enriched from blood (not recorded which). Receptor source: a woman in her forties who had recovered from COVID-19.

This clone was found once. The CDR3 DNA follows: TGCGCCAGCAGCCAGACAGGGTCGGGGGAGCTGTTTTTT. Translating gives CASSQTGSGELFF. The chain couples TRBV4-3 to TRBJ2-2; 7 bases fit TRBD1. CDR3 length equals 13 residues. Germline lookup yields CDR1 LGHNA and CDR2 YSLEER. Trimming removed 3 bases from V and 8 bases from J; junction bases left unmatched: 3.

The table lists this clone with a few counts. The chain joins TRBV4-3 to TRBJ1-6, with 9 bases matching TRBD1. V lost 0 bases and J lost 9; bases outside the gene matches: 6. Germline assignment: CDR1 LGHNA and CDR2 YSLEER. The CDR3 extends over 16 amino acids. The CDR3 region is CASSQERGQGFSPLHF. Written as DNA, the CDR3 is TGCGCCAGCAGCCAAGAGAGGGGACAGGGTTTTTCACCCCTCCACTTT.

This chain joins TRBV18 and TRBJ1-2; D is possibly TRBD1 (5 bases). Trimming stripped 5 bases from V and 1 base from J, with 8 bases between. CDR3 length equals 13 residues. Germline loops: CDR1 KGHSH, CDR2 LQKENI. CDR3 nucleotide sequence: TGTGCCAGCTCAACAGACAGTAACTATGGCTACACCTTC. Its protein is CASSTDSNYGYTF. Complete variable domain (other parts from reference TRBV18 and TRBJ1-2): NAGVMQNPRHLVRRRGQEARLRCSPMKGHSHVYWYRQLPEEGLKFMVYLQKENIIDESGMPKERFSAEFPKEGPSILRIQQVVRGDSAAYFCASSTDSNYGYTFGSGTRLTVV.

This clone was detected once. This chain links TRBV2 with TRBJ1-6, with D hard to call. Germline loops: CDR1 SNHLY, CDR2 FYNNEI. The CDR3 spans 12 residues. V shed 8 bases and J shed 12 bases, with 14 bases lying between them. The CDR3: CASRLVSLPLHF. Here the CDR3 DNA reads TGTGCCAGCCGACTAGTCTCGCTACCCCTCCACTTT.

CDR3 sequence: CASSQDGSYYNEQFF. DNA of the CDR3: TGCGCCAGCAGCCAAGATGGGAGCTACTACAATGAGCAGTTCTTC. The V gene is TRBV4-1, the J gene TRBJ2-1; tentative D call: TRBD2 (5 bases). Per germline, CDR1 MGHRA and CDR2 YSYEKL. The V end lost 0 bases, the J end lost 3 bases, and 9 bases lay between the germline ends. This CDR3 spans 15 amino acids.

The genes are TRBV7-8 and TRBJ2-7; TRBD2 agrees at 10 bases. V was pared by 4 bases and J by 2 bases, with 5 bases of the junction left unmatched. Germline CDR1 SGHVS, CDR2 FQNEAQ. The CDR3 runs 15 residues. DNA of the CDR3: TGTGCCAGCAGCTCCTGGACTAGCGGAGCCTACGAGCAGTACTTC. Translated, it gives CASSSWTSGAYEQYF.

The chain uses TRBV3-1 (or the pseudogene TRBV3-2) and TRBJ2-2, with D tentatively TRBD2 (6 bases). The CDR3 totals 15 residues. Trimming shortened V by 3 bases and J by 2 bases, and 10 bases separated the two germline ends. Germline V gene data show CDR1 as LGHDT and CDR2 as YNNKEL (reference sequence). The CDR3 nucleotides read TGTGCCAGCAGCCACCTAGCGAGAAACACCGGGGAGCTGTTTTTT. This codes for CASSHLARNTGELFF.

V is TRBV7-8 and J is TRBJ2-4; TRBD1 might be the D (6 bases). Germline assignment: CDR1 SGHVS and CDR2 FQNEAQ. CDR3 size: 14 residues. The ends were cut back, 1 base at V and 5 bases at J, with 9 bases in the middle. CDR3 in amino acids: CASSLVAGENIQYF. The CDR3 nucleotides are TGTGCCAGCAGCTTAGTTGCAGGGGAAAACATTCAGTACTTC.

V and J are TRBV2 and TRBJ2-2, with D hard to call. V gave up 10 bases and J gave up 3 bases, with 12 bases separating them. CDR1 is SNHLY and CDR2 is FYNNEI in the germline V gene. The CDR3 runs to 13 residues. CDR3 nucleotide sequence: TGTGCCACCGCGATTAAGTACACCGGGGAGCTGTTTTTT. It specifies CATAIKYTGELFF.

The V and J genes are TRBV4-1 and TRBJ2-5; weak D call: TRBD1 (6 bases). The CDR3 length is 14 residues. Germline lookup yields CDR1 MGHRA and CDR2 YSYEKL. V was clipped by 1 base and J by 5 bases, with 11 bases between them. The chain's CDR3 is CASSQGGQPETQYF. CDR3 coding DNA: TGCGCCAGCAGCCAAGGTGGACAGCCGGAGACCCAGTACTTC.